These T cell receptor beta chains were read from a single sample in a study of cytomegalovirus exposure and HLA in healthy donors. The method was immunoSEQ multiplex PCR; TCRdb's version includes in-frame clones alone and lacks a portion of them. Here the sample spans roughly 34,000 clones, around 83% being singletons. The sequenced sample was PBMCs. All receptors derive from a woman younger than 30 in good health and CMV-seronegative. The CDR3 runs from the conserved cysteine through the conserved F or W. The order of the fields is V gene, clone size, D gene, J gene, CDR3 protein, CDR3 DNA. D genes are given only for firm matches. Clone size is shown for a subset of rows, as once, few, many or a class of expanded clone.

TRBV19	once	NA	TRBJ1-4	CASRVQGISEKLFF	TGTGCCAGTAGGGTACAGGGAATCTCCGAAAAACTGTTTTTT
TRBV6-1	NA	NA	TRBJ1-4	CASSGTINNEKLFF	TGTGCCAGCAGCGGGACAATCAATAATGAAAAACTGTTTTTT
TRBV5-5	NA	NA	TRBJ1-5	CASTLNPDMGQPQHF	TGTGCCAGCACCCTAAATCCGGACATGGGTCAGCCCCAGCATTTT
TRBV19	NA	TRBD2	TRBJ2-3	CASRPLAGAGTDTQYF	TGTGCCAGTAGGCCACTAGCGGGGGCAGGGACAGATACGCAGTATTTT
TRBV30	NA	NA	TRBJ2-2	CAWSVQVGELFF	TGTGCCTGGAGTGTCCAGGTCGGGGAGCTGTTTTTT
TRBV6-1	few	NA	TRBJ2-7	CASKLDGGTIYEQYF	TGTGCCAGCAAACTCGACGGCGGTACTATCTACGAGCAGTACTTC
TRBV4-1	NA	NA	TRBJ1-2	CASSQVFYSGYGYTF	TGCGCCAGCAGCCAAGTGTTTTACAGTGGCTATGGCTACACCTTC
TRBV28	NA	TRBD2	TRBJ2-1	CASSSGTSGVVEQFF	TGTGCCAGCAGTTCCGGGACTAGCGGGGTGGTTGAGCAGTTCTTC
TRBV7-6	NA	NA	TRBJ2-1	CASSLPPGPNDEQFF	TGTGCCAGCAGCTTACCCCCCGGTCCGAACGATGAGCAGTTCTTC
TRBV9	NA	NA	TRBJ1-1	CASSETSQVFATEAFF	TGTGCCAGCAGCGAGACATCACAGGTCTTCGCCACTGAAGCTTTCTTT
TRBV4-2	NA	TRBD2	TRBJ2-7	CASSHTSGAYEQYF	TGTGCCAGCAGCCATACTAGCGGGGCCTACGAGCAGTACTTC
TRBV15	NA	NA	TRBJ1-2	CATSPDGKNYGYTF	TGTGCCACCAGCCCAGACGGGAAAAACTATGGCTACACCTTC
TRBV7-2	NA	NA	TRBJ1-6	CASSYREGGPLHF	TGTGCCAGCAGCTACAGGGAGGGAGGTCCCCTCCACTTT
TRBV5-1	NA	TRBD1	TRBJ1-2	CASSLVQGAWYGYTF	TGCGCCAGCAGCTTGGTTCAGGGGGCTTGGTATGGCTACACCTTC
TRBV6-5	NA	NA	TRBJ1-6	CASRYRDFNSPLHF	TGTGCCAGCAGGTACCGGGACTTCAATTCACCCCTCCACTTT
TRBV10-3	NA	TRBD1	TRBJ2-3	CAISEFVLSGQGSDTQYF	TGTGCCATCAGTGAGTTCGTGCTGTCGGGACAGGGGTCAGATACGCAGTATTTT
TRBV6-4	NA	NA	TRBJ2-3	CASSDSGPDTQYF	TGTGCCAGCAGTGACTCTGGGCCAGATACGCAGTATTTT
TRBV7-3	once	TRBD1	TRBJ2-4	CASSLGQGEENIQYF	TGTGCCAGCAGTCTCGGACAGGGGGAGGAAAACATTCAGTACTTC
TRBV11-2	once	NA	TRBJ2-7	CASSSSYEQYF	TGTGCCAGCAGCTCCTCTTACGAGCAGTACTTC
TRBV7-6	NA	TRBD1	TRBJ1-2	CASSLDRGDYGYTF	TGTGCCAGCAGCCTCGACAGGGGCGACTATGGCTACACCTTC
TRBV30	NA	NA	TRBJ2-7	CACSAGIYEQYF	TGTGCCTGCTCGGCGGGAATCTACGAGCAGTACTTC
TRBV5-5	NA	NA	TRBJ2-7	CASSTNAGPTYEQYF	TGTGCCAGCAGTACGAACGCAGGGCCTACCTACGAGCAGTACTTC